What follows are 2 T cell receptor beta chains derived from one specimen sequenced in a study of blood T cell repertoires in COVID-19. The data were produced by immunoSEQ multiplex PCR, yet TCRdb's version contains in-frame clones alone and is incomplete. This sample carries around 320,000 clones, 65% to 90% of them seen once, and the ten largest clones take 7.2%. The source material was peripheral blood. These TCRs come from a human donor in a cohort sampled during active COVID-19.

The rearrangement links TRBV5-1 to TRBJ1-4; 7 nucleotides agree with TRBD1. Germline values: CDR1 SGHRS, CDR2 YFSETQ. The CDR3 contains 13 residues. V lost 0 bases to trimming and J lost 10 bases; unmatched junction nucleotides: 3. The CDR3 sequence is CASSLGDRGKLFF. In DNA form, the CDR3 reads TGCGCCAGCAGCTTGGGGGACAGAGGAAAACTGTTTTTT. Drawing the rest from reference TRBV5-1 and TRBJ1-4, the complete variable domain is KAGVTQTPRYLIKTRGQQVTLSCSPISGHRSVSWYQQTPGQGLQFLFEYFSETQRNKGNFPGRFSGRQFSNSRSEMNVSTLELGDSALYLCASSLGDRGKLFFGSGTQLSVL.

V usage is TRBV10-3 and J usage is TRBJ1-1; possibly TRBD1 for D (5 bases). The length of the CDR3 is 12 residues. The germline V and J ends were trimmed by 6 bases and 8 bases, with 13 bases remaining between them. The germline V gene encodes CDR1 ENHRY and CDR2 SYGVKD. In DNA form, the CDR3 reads TGTGCCATCAGGGGGGGAAAGGGAGAAGCTTTCTTT. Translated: CAIRGGKGEAFF.